A single sample gave rise to the 24 T cell receptor beta chains below, sequenced in a study of shared clonotypes between healthy human individuals. Profiled with immunoSEQ multiplex PCR; TCRdb holds only in-frame clones, not every one. The sample shows roughly 480,000 clones, roughly 85% of them seen only once. Input material: PBMCs. Source of these receptors: a woman aged 40 to 55 in good health. Some clones in this sample may be carry-over from other donors' samples.

A few counts support this clone. The rearrangement joins TRBV7-8 to TRBJ2-3; 15 positions match TRBD2. In germline, CDR1 is SGHVS, CDR2 FQNEAQ. The CDR3 consists of 18 residues. With 6 bases clipped from V and 4 bases from J, the junction kept 11 bases outside the gene matches. Here the CDR3 reads CASRREPGTSGRSDTQYF. CDR3 nucleotides: TGTGCCAGCAGGAGAGAACCCGGGACTAGCGGGAGGTCAGATACGCAGTATTTT.

This clone appeared once. V and J are TRBV9 and TRBJ2-7, with TRBD1 as a possible D gene (5 bases). Trimming took 4 bases from V and 0 from J, leaving 11 bases between them. The CDR3 runs to 14 residues. Looked up from germline, CDR1 is SGDLS and CDR2 is YYNGEE. Here the CDR3 DNA reads TGTGCCAGCAGCCCCCAGACAGCCTCCTACGAGCAGTACTTC. It is translated as CASSPQTASYEQYF.

The V gene is TRBV7-2, the J gene TRBJ1-2; tentatively, D is TRBD1 (6 bases). Germline V CDR1 and CDR2: SGHTA, FQGNSA. The length of the CDR3 is 12 residues. Trimming cost V 3 bases and J 12 bases, with 14 bases left between them. The CDR3 DNA follows: TGTGCCAGCAGCTTCCCGGACAGTGCCGACACCTTC. Amino acids: CASSFPDSADTF.

CDR3 coding DNA: TGTGCCACCAGCAGACCGGCCTTCTCCACAGATACGCAGTATTTT. Amino acid sequence: CATSRPAFSTDTQYF. The rearrangement links TRBV15 to TRBJ2-3; no clear D. Germline V gives CDR1 LNHNV, CDR2 YYDKDF (reference sequence). The CDR3 is made up of 15 amino acids. Trimming removed 2 bases from V and 2 bases from J, with 11 bases in between.

This chain connects TRBV18 to TRBJ2-1; D is ambiguous. Germline CDR1 KGHSH, CDR2 LQKENI. Trimming removed 0 bases at V and 7 bases at J, with 16 bases between. CDR3 size: 16 residues. The CDR3 nucleotides read TGTGCCAGCTCACCACCGGCCGCGGCAGGCGAAAATGAGCAGTTCTTC. Its translation: CASSPPAAAGENEQFF.

The rearrangement uses TRBV19 and TRBJ1-2; 12 bases are a match to TRBD1. The CDR3 totals 15 residues. From germline, CDR1 is LNHDA and CDR2 SQIVND (reference sequence). With 4 bases clipped from V and 8 bases from J, the junction kept 8 bases outside the gene matches. The CDR3 here is CASSTGDRGRQGYTF. CDR3 sequence (DNA): TGTGCCAGTAGTACCGGGGACAGGGGGCGGCAAGGCTACACCTTC.

This chain joins TRBV7-9 and TRBJ2-7; the D is unclear. Trimming took off 6 bases at V and 7 bases at J, with 13 bases between the two ends. The germline V gene has CDR1 SEHNR and CDR2 FQNEAQ (reference sequence). This CDR3 spans 12 amino acids. The CDR3 DNA reads as TGTGCCAGCAGGTCGGGCGCGCCTGAGCAGTACTTC. Residues: CASRSGAPEQYF.

The V and J genes are TRBV23-1 and TRBJ1-1; 7 bases map to TRBD1. TRBV23-1 is an open reading frame whose function is uncertain. This CDR3 has 14 amino acids. Trimming took 5 bases from V and 3 from J; bases not matched to a gene: 6. CDR3 amino acids: CASSLAGGDTEAFF. CDR3 bases: TGCGCCAGCAGTTTGGCAGGGGGGGACACTGAAGCTTTCTTT.

Of note for this clone: This CDR3 is also generated by other DNA sequences in the sample. The rearrangement joins TRBV6-1 to TRBJ2-3; 7 bases match TRBD2. The CDR3 is 14 residues long. Germline V gives CDR1 MNHNS, CDR2 SASEGT. J lost 0 bases, V lost 5 bases, and 2 bases had no gene match. As DNA, the CDR3 is TGTGCCAGCAGTCCACTAGCGAGCACAGATACGCAGTATTTT. It specifies CASSPLASTDTQYF.

This rearrangement joins TRBV5-1 to TRBJ2-1; 12 nucleotides align to TRBD1. Trimming removed 4 bases from V and 4 bases from J; junction bases left unmatched: 3. Germline CDR1 reads SGHRS; CDR2 reads YFSETQ. This CDR3 comprises 15 residues. CDR3 sequence (DNA): TGCGCCAGCAGCAAGGGACAGGGGGCGTACAATGAGCAGTTCTTC. Protein sequence: CASSKGQGAYNEQFF.

The chain combines TRBV9 with TRBJ1-1, with D tentatively TRBD1 (5 bases). The CDR3 consists of 18 residues. V was clipped by 3 bases and J by 7 bases, with 28 bases between them. Per germline, CDR1 SGDLS and CDR2 YYNGEE. The CDR3 bases are TGTGCCAGCAGCGCTAGGCGGGGCCCCCTTTTGAGAGAGGGTGAAGCTTTCTTT. This encodes CASSARRGPLLREGEAFF.

This clone was seen only once. The chain carries TRBV4-3 and TRBJ2-7; 10 positions match TRBD1. The CDR3 covers 16 residues. V shed 1 base, J shed 2 bases, and the junction held 5 bases outside the gene matches. CDR1 and CDR2 from the germline V gene are LGHNA and YSLEER. The CDR3 reads CASSQGPDRGTYEQYF. CDR3 bases: TGCGCCAGCAGCCAAGGGCCGGACAGGGGGACCTACGAGCAGTACTTC.

The gene calls are TRBV2 and TRBJ2-3; D not resolved. V lost 5 bases to trimming and J lost 2 bases, with 8 bases between them. CDR3 length: 13 amino acids. The germline CDR1 and CDR2 sequences are SNHLY and FYNNEI. CDR3: CASSLTNTDTQYF. The CDR3 DNA reads TGTGCCAGCAGTTTAACCAACACAGATACGCAGTATTTT.

The rearrangement joins TRBV6-1 to TRBJ1-5, with 8 bases matching TRBD1. Germline CDR1 and CDR2: MNHNS and SASEGT. The J segment lost 6 bases and the V segment lost 4 bases, leaving 8 bases of the junction unmatched. The CDR3 runs 15 residues. The CDR3 spells CASSGLQGAGQPQHF. DNA for the CDR3: TGTGCCAGCAGTGGTCTTCAGGGGGCCGGTCAGCCCCAGCATTTT.

The rearrangement joins TRBV2 to TRBJ1-3; no clear D gene. V was shortened by 7 bases and J by 3 bases, with 16 bases between the two germline ends. The V gene's germline CDR1 is SNHLY and CDR2 FYNNEI. This CDR3 region has 15 residues. The CDR3 sequence is CASTLIRMGGNTIYF. In DNA form, the CDR3 reads TGTGCCAGCACCCTAATCAGAATGGGTGGAAACACCATATATTTT. Variable domain in full (rest from reference TRBV2 and TRBJ1-3): EPEVTQTPSHQVTQMGQEVILRCVPISNHLYFYWYRQILGQKVEFLVSFYNNEISEKSEIFDDQFSVERPDGSNFTLKIRSTKLEDSAMYFCASTLIRMGGNTIYFGEGSWLTVV.

This clone was recorded only once. The chain employs TRBV5-6 and TRBJ2-7; possible D gene TRBD1, 5 bases. Germline-derived CDR1 and CDR2 are SGHDT and YYEEEE. This CDR3 is 15 amino acids long. The germline V and J ends were trimmed by 0 bases and 5 bases, with 15 bases remaining between them. CDR3 loop: CASSLGQSVFNEQYF. DNA for the CDR3: TGTGCCAGCAGCTTGGGACAGTCAGTTTTCAACGAGCAGTACTTC.

DNA for the CDR3: TGTGCCAGCAGTTGGGCACAGGGTCTCGATTACAATGAGCAGTTCTTC. Protein sequence: CASSWAQGLDYNEQFF. The chain is built from TRBV27 and TRBJ2-1; D is perhaps TRBD1 (6 bases). The CDR3 runs 16 residues. CDR1 is MNHEY and CDR2 is SMNVEV in the germline V gene (reference sequence). V was shortened by 4 bases and J by 4 bases, with 17 bases between the two germline ends.

V gene TRBV5-1 combines with J gene TRBJ2-4; TRBD1 might be the D (6 bases). Germline lookup yields CDR1 SGHRS and CDR2 YFSETQ. This CDR3 has 14 residues. V was clipped by 1 base and J by 5 bases, with 10 bases between them. The CDR3 nucleotides are TGCGCCAGCAGCTTGTCAGGGGTCGAAAACATTCAGTACTTC. Translated: CASSLSGVENIQYF.

The chain links TRBV2 to TRBJ1-1; 9 bases are shared with TRBD1. V was pared by 2 bases and J by 10 bases, with 11 bases of the junction left unmatched. The CDR3 runs to 15 residues. Germline V gives CDR1 SNHLY, CDR2 FYNNEI. The CDR3 protein is CASSETGGAFRGAFF. CDR3 sequence (DNA): TGTGCCAGCAGTGAAACAGGGGGCGCGTTCCGGGGAGCTTTCTTT.

As for this clone: The sample has other DNA sequences that encode this CDR3 too. V and J are TRBV7-8 and TRBJ2-1; 9 positions match TRBD2. The CDR3 is made up of 15 amino acids. CDR1 is SGHVS, CDR2 FQNEAQ, per germline. V dropped 1 base and J dropped 4; count of bases not matched to a gene: 2. The CDR3 sequence: CASSLVAGGYNEQFF. Written as DNA, the CDR3 is TGTGCCAGCAGCTTAGTTGCGGGAGGGTACAATGAGCAGTTCTTC. Filled out from reference TRBV7-8 and TRBJ2-1, the complete variable domain reads GAGVSQSPRYKVAKRGQDVALRCDPISGHVSLFWYQQALGQGPEFLTYFQNEAQLDKSGLPSDRFFAERPEGSVSTLKIQRTQQEDSAVYLCASSLVAGGYNEQFFGPGTRLTVL.

The chain couples TRBV2 to TRBJ1-6, with 8 positions matching TRBD1. The CDR3 consists of 15 residues. The V and J ends lost 6 bases and 5 bases, in that order; junction bases with no gene match: 6. The germline V gene encodes CDR1 SNHLY and CDR2 FYNNEI. The CDR3 coding sequence is TGTGCCAGCAGGCGGACAGGGACGGATAATTCACCCCTCCACTTT. Translating it yields CASRRTGTDNSPLHF.

This clone appeared a single time. V gene TRBV4-2 combines with J gene TRBJ1-1, with TRBD1 identical over 10 bases. There are 14 residues in the CDR3. Germline trimming cut 7 bases from V and 8 bases from J; bases unmatched to any gene: 10. The germline gives CDR1 LGHNA, CDR2 YNFKEQ. CDR3 in DNA: TGTGCCAGCACCCCCGGGACAGGGGAGTCGGAAGCTTTCTTT. This encodes CASTPGTGESEAFF.

As for this clone: Different DNA sequences within this sample yield the same CDR3. The chain couples TRBV7-3 to TRBJ2-2; D call uncertain. Germline V gene lookup returns CDR1 SGHTA and CDR2 FQGTGA. The CDR3 extends over 14 amino acids. With 4 bases removed from V and 0 bases from J, the gap between germline ends came to 6 bases. CDR3 DNA: TGTGCCAGCAGCTCGACACCGAACACCGGGGAGCTGTTTTTT. Protein product: CASSSTPNTGELFF.

The V gene is TRBV5-1, the J gene TRBJ2-1, with 11 bases fitting TRBD2. V lost 4 bases, J lost 0 bases, and 0 bases stayed unmatched. The CDR3 runs 15 residues. The germline gives CDR1 SGHRS, CDR2 YFSETQ. The CDR3 DNA is TGCGCCAGCAGCACTAGCGGGGGCTCCTACAATGAGCAGTTCTTC. Translated, it gives CASSTSGGSYNEQFF.